This TCR beta chain was retrieved from a study of T cell repertoires in cytomegalovirus infection. The CDR3 consists of 12 residues. Trimming left V 5 bases short and J 4 bases short, with 6 bases between. Germline V gene data show CDR1 as SGHVT and CDR2 as SQSDAQ. This clonotype turned up a few times. Its antigen is unidentified. TCRdb reanalysed the reads using MiXCR and keeps one entry per CDR3 protein. Of 380,000 or so distinct CDR3 sequences listed, around a third are singletons. The source was cultured PBMCs, collected from culture after CMV antigen stimulation. The receptor was isolated from a human donor in good health (CMV status not recorded). Some clones in this sample may be carry-over from other donors' samples. The rearrangement joins TRBV7-4 to TRBJ1-5, with unresolved D. Written as DNA, the CDR3 is TGTGCCAGCAGCCGAGAAAATCAGCCCCAGCATTTT. Residues: CASSRENQPQHF.